One and the same sample provided the 7 T cell receptor beta chains below, sequenced in a study of blood T cells in healthy people across ages (dated by TCRdb to 2013 to 2016). The library was produced with 5' RACE. Sequencing was performed on an Illumina HiSeq 2500. A second PCR of about 6 to 11 cycles was performed with a sample-barcoded 5' primer and a J-beta primer mix. TCRdb ran its own pipeline on the public reads, namely fastp trimming at Q25 and MiXCR clone calling, and kept in-frame beta chains. Each CDR3 protein appears once, grouped with its most common genes and DNA. The sample table records roughly 1,300,000 distinct CDR3 sequences; roughly 64% of these occur just once. The ten largest clones add up to about 6.7% of the sample. Sequencing was done on a sample of blood. These receptors all stem from a man in his late teens or twenties in good health.

This clonotype was recorded a few times. This chain links TRBV7-9 with TRBJ1-5; D gene uncertain. V was cut by 5 bases and J by 1 base, with 9 bases left in between. From germline, CDR1 is SEHNR and CDR2 FQNEAQ (reference sequence). This CDR3 contains 14 residues. In DNA form, the CDR3 reads TGTGCCAGCAGCCCCGGGTTGAGCAATCAGCCCCAGCATTTT. Encoded protein: CASSPGLSNQPQHF. The full variable domain, completed using reference TRBV7-9 and TRBJ1-5, is DTGVSQNPRHKITKRGQNVTFRCDPISEHNRLYWYRQTLGQGPEFLTYFQNEAQLEKSRLLSDRFSAERPKGSFSTLEIQRTEQGDSAMYLCASSPGLSNQPQHFGDGTRLSIL.

The V gene is TRBV3-1, the J gene TRBJ2-1; 8 bases are a match to TRBD1. V lost 4 bases, J lost 2 bases, and 7 bases stayed unmatched. Germline loops: CDR1 LGHDT, CDR2 YNNKEL (reference sequence). This CDR3 is 16 amino acids long. The CDR3: CASSRTRTGPYNEQFF. As DNA, the CDR3 is TGTGCCAGCAGCCGAACGCGGACAGGGCCCTACAATGAGCAGTTCTTC.

The genes are TRBV4-1 and TRBJ2-3; D remains ambiguous. The CDR3 has 15 residues. The germline CDR1 and CDR2 sequences are MGHRA and YSYEKL. V was trimmed by 2 bases and J by 0 bases, leaving 9 bases between them. The CDR3 sequence is CASSQLTTSTDTQYF. In DNA, the CDR3 is TGCGCCAGCAGCCAACTTACTACTAGCACAGATACGCAGTATTTT.

The rearrangement links TRBV6-5 to TRBJ2-1; TRBD2 matches at 10 bases. Germline trimming cut 6 bases from V and 4 bases from J; bases unmatched to any gene: 6. This CDR3 has 15 residues. Germline-derived CDR1 and CDR2 are MNHEY and SVGAGI. CDR3 sequence reads: CASRPGLAAYNEQFF. DNA of the CDR3: TGTGCCAGCAGACCAGGACTAGCGGCTTACAATGAGCAGTTCTTC.

The V gene is TRBV7-9, the J gene TRBJ2-1; D is uncertain. Germline CDR1 SEHNR, CDR2 FQNEAQ (reference sequence). Trimming removed 1 base from V and 0 bases from J, with 7 bases in between. CDR3 length: 15 amino acids. The CDR3 nucleotides read TGTGCCAGCAGCTTAGGGGAAGGCTCCTACAATGAGCAGTTCTTC. Translated, it gives CASSLGEGSYNEQFF.

This clonotype was recorded at least ten times. The gene calls are TRBV2 and TRBJ2-7; D perhaps matches TRBD2 (6 bases). Germline V gene sequence: CDR1 SNHLY, CDR2 FYNNEI. The germline V and J ends were trimmed by 6 bases and 3 bases, with 9 bases remaining between them. The CDR3 has 12 residues. DNA for the CDR3: TGTGCCAGCAGGGGACTGAACTACGAGCAGTACTTC. Its protein is CASRGLNYEQYF.

This clonotype has only a few counts. V usage is TRBV4-2 and J usage is TRBJ1-2; D is perhaps TRBD1 (5 bases). Trimming removed 4 bases from V and 12 bases from J, with 24 bases in between. From germline, CDR1 is LGHNA and CDR2 YNFKEQ. The CDR3 contains 15 residues. The CDR3 DNA follows: TGTGCCAGCAGCCCAACACGCGCCGGGACGCCGCGTGACACCTTC. It translates to CASSPTRAGTPRDTF.